This T cell receptor (beta chain) was profiled in a study of blood T cell repertoires in COVID-19 (TCRdb year 2020). For the study in its entirety: Collaborator samples came from the United States, Italy and Spain and covered acute and convalescent phases of COVID-19. The prospective study material was composed of cDNA or gDNA derived from T cells, B-cell-depleted T cells, or PBMCs. The dataset comprised deeply sampled blood TCRbeta repertoires from subjects exposed to, actively infected with, or recovered from COVID-19. The repertoires were released in a freely available public database meant as a resource for research on the immune response to SARS-CoV-2. Samples were obtained from the ongoing ImmuneRACE study (first 160 participants) and from over 1,000 subjects provided by 6 global collaborators. A de-identified subject ID, COVID-19 status, age in years and sex were almost always included in the sample metadata. Where available, HLA class I and class II types were taken from metadata supplied by the sample provider and were not determined by assay-based typing. The study at large found these results: How much clinical and demographic metadata was included differed by source and by participant, and the metadata was provided uncurated.

One collaborating source in Seattle enrolled patients during active infection and followed them longitudinally through the course of disease. Each collaborating institution followed its own protocols to collect whole blood in K2EDTA tubes. For TCRbeta analysis, collaborators shipped samples as frozen whole blood, isolated PBMCs, or DNA extracted from either of those sample types. A remark on this clone: Its antigen specificity is not known. There are no base qualities to consult, and no much larger clone falls within one base.

TCRbeta CDR3 regions were amplified from genomic DNA by means of the immunoSEQ Assay, a bias-controlled multiplex PCR. For the original study's pipeline: Within the assay, amplification of reference gene primers was used to estimate how many nucleated cells each sample contained. To quantify the absolute abundance of each unique TCRbeta CDR3 rearrangement, sequence reads were collapsed and filtered. Productive Simpson clonality was computed per sample as the square root of Simpson's diversity index over productive rearrangements. Imported from immuneACCESS, the table was reduced by TCRdb to in-frame sequences with V and J called. These copies leave out some clones; in studies compared against another copy, an unresolved V gene accounts for under half, and the cause of the remainder is not known. V and J calls and clone size are given by that table; D and trimming were obtained from the DNA. Within this sample are about 480,000 clones, with approximately 89% of them counted one time only. Jointly, the top ten make up roughly 12% of the sample.

From V the trimming removes 2 bases and from J it removes 7 bases, while the gene matches leave 8 bases of the junction unaccounted for. The CDR3 covers 15 residues, taking in both the cysteine and the phenylalanine. The only DNA kept is the CDR3, 45 bases in frame from the first base. The CDR1 and CDR2 encoded by the germline V gene are WSHSY and SAAADI. This clonotype originated in a woman in her 50s with COVID-19, enrolled during active disease. The rearrangement combines TRBV10-2 with TRBJ1-5; TRBD1 lines up with 7 middle nucleotides. The source material was peripheral blood. The sequenced DNA is TGCGCCAGCAGTGAGGATGGGCAGGGGGAGCAGCCCCAGCATTTT. The resulting protein is CASSEDGQGEQPQHF.